A selection of T cell receptor beta chains follows, all from one sample in a study of T-cell memory formation after mild COVID-19. TCRdb re-analysed the 5' RACE reads in MiXCR, keeping a single row per CDR3 protein. The sample gives some 100,000 distinct CDR3 sequences, 11% of which show up once; roughly 40% is in the top ten. The sample consisted of PBMCs or a T cell subset sorted from them (not recorded which). Receptors were obtained from a man younger than 35 who had mild COVID-19 (a few samples of this study predate the infection). Cell type and time point are not known. Both conserved end residues are part of each CDR3. The D gene is left open where the match is weak. Not all rows give a size; the values are once, few, many and, for expanded clones, a class.

cdr3_aa cdr3_nt j_call clone_size d_call v_call
CAWSTSGGGGDTQYF TGTGCCTGGAGTACTAGCGGGGGAGGGGGAGATACGCAGTATTTT TRBJ2-3 NA TRBD2 TRBV30
CASSSSGGAGTQYF TGTGCCAGCAGCTCTAGCGGGGGGGCAGGAACCCAGTACTTC TRBJ2-5 NA TRBD2 TRBV7-8
CASSYGRSTRYQETQYF TGTGCCAGCAGTTATGGGAGGAGCACACGGTACCAAGAGACCCAGTACTTC TRBJ2-5 few NA TRBV6-2/TRBV6-3
CASTTRGGELFF TGTGCCAGCACGACCCGTGGCGGGGAGCTGTTTTTT TRBJ2-2 few NA TRBV6-6
CATSDFGGNEQFF TGTGCCACCAGTGATTTCGGGGGTAATGAGCAGTTCTTC TRBJ2-1 many NA TRBV24-1
CASRGDSSYYEQYF TGTGCCAGCAGGGGGGACAGCTCTTACTACGAGCAGTACTTC TRBJ2-7 NA TRBD1 TRBV12-3/TRBV12-4
CASSLVETDNSPLHF TGTGCCAGCAGCTTAGTTGAGACGGATAATTCACCCCTCCACTTT TRBJ1-6 NA NA TRBV7-9
CASNTQDYTRGGNIQYF TGTGCCAGCAATACTCAGGACTACACTAGGGGGGGTAACATTCAGTACTTC TRBJ2-4 many NA TRBV12-3/TRBV12-4
CASTAFGEAFF TGTGCCAGCACCGCTTTTGGGGAAGCTTTCTTT TRBJ1-1 NA NA TRBV5-4
CASSLGRGPSYEQYF TGTGCCAGCAGCTTGGGCAGGGGCCCCTCCTACGAGCAGTACTTC TRBJ2-7 NA NA TRBV7-2
CASSPPFAYEQYF TGTGCCAGCAGTCCTCCCTTCGCCTACGAGCAGTACTTC TRBJ2-7 NA NA TRBV27
CASSQGLAGVTSTDTQYF TGTGCCAGCAGCCAAGGACTAGCGGGGGTTACTAGCACAGATACGCAGTATTTT TRBJ2-3 few TRBD2 TRBV3-1
CASSVVENYGYTF TGTGCCAGCAGCGTAGTGGAAAACTATGGCTACACCTTC TRBJ1-2 NA NA TRBV9
CASSQAGLIETQYF TGCGCCAGCAGCCAAGCCGGGCTAATAGAGACCCAGTACTTC TRBJ2-5 few NA TRBV4-1
CASSLARLLLGGHEQFF TGTGCCAGCAGCTTGGCTCGGCTCTTACTGGGGGGCCATGAGCAGTTCTTC TRBJ2-1 few NA TRBV5-6
CSATPSADREAEQYF TGCAGTGCAACCCCCTCAGCGGACAGGGAGGCCGAGCAGTACTTC TRBJ2-7 few TRBD1 TRBV20-1
CASSQDPRDRPLGENTGELFF TGTGCCAGCAGCCAAGACCCGCGGGACAGGCCCTTAGGTGAGAACACCGGGGAGCTGTTTTTT TRBJ2-2 NA TRBD1 TRBV3-1
CASSVGTGGFQETQYF TGTGCCAGCAGCGTAGGGACAGGGGGCTTCCAAGAGACCCAGTACTTC TRBJ2-5 few TRBD1 TRBV9
CSVVGESYEQYF TGCAGCGTTGTCGGGGAGTCCTACGAGCAGTACTTC TRBJ2-7 many NA TRBV29-1
CASSLGFLAAFF TGTGCCAGCAGCTTAGGGTTCCTTGCGGCTTTCTTT TRBJ1-1 many NA TRBV7-9
CASSPGQVGEQYF TGTGCCAGCAGCCCCGGACAGGTGGGAGAGCAGTACTTC TRBJ2-7 NA TRBD1 TRBV5-6
CASRGQGVWYEQYF TGTGCCAGCCGCGGACAGGGGGTCTGGTACGAGCAGTACTTC TRBJ2-7 few TRBD1 TRBV28
CASSITPPGAGGEQYF TGTGCCAGCAGTATCACCCCGCCTGGGGCGGGGGGCGAGCAGTACTTC TRBJ2-7 NA TRBD2 TRBV7-2
CASSQERLAGEQYF TGCGCCAGCAGCCAAGAGCGGCTAGCGGGCGAGCAGTACTTC TRBJ2-7 NA TRBD2 TRBV4-1
CASSNHYLQETQYF TGCGCCAGCAGCAACCACTACTTACAAGAGACCCAGTACTTC TRBJ2-5 few NA TRBV5-1
CASSQDSGGSDTQYF TGCGCCAGCAGCCAAGACTCGGGGGGATCAGATACGCAGTATTTT TRBJ2-3 many TRBD2 TRBV4-1
CASSLGGEAVETQYF TGTGCCAGCAGCTTAGGAGGGGAGGCGGTAGAGACCCAGTACTTC TRBJ2-5 NA NA TRBV7-6
CASSQDRRGGLATNEKLFF TGCGCCAGCAGCCAAGATCGTAGGGGAGGGCTTGCAACTAATGAAAAACTGTTTTTT TRBJ1-4 few NA TRBV4-3
CASSHQGPANYEQYF TGTGCCAGCAGTCACCAGGGTCCGGCAAACTACGAGCAGTACTTC TRBJ2-7 NA NA TRBV7-9
CATGGALADTQYF TGTGCAACCGGGGGGGCCTTGGCAGATACGCAGTATTTT TRBJ2-3 few TRBD2 TRBV7-9
CSARDSRAGGPIETQYF TGCAGTGCTAGAGATAGCAGAGCGGGGGGGCCAATAGAGACCCAGTACTTC TRBJ2-5 NA TRBD2 TRBV20-1
CASSSTGAGGAYIYEQYF TGTGCCAGCAGCTCCACCGGGGCAGGGGGCGCTTATATCTACGAGCAGTACTTC TRBJ2-7 NA TRBD1 TRBV7-9
CATSDYTDNTGELFF TGTGCCACCAGTGATTACACAGACAACACCGGGGAGCTGTTTTTT TRBJ2-2 NA NA TRBV24-1
CASSQPSRYGYTF TGCGCCAGCAGCCAACCGTCGCGCTATGGCTACACCTTC TRBJ1-2 few NA TRBV4-1
CASSQAGQGGEKLFF TGCGCCAGCAGCCAAGCGGGACAGGGTGGTGAAAAACTGTTTTTT TRBJ1-4 few TRBD1 TRBV4-3
CASSRRDRGYEQYF TGTGCCAGCAGCCGCCGGGACAGGGGCTACGAGCAGTACTTC TRBJ2-7 NA TRBD1 TRBV14
CASASGARGTEAFF TGTGCTAGTGCATCGGGGGCTCGAGGGACTGAAGCTTTCTTT TRBJ1-1 NA NA TRBV12-5